Listed here are 9 T cell receptor beta chains from one sample, sequenced in a study of blood T cell repertoires in COVID-19. Profiling relied on immunoSEQ multiplex PCR, and the TCRdb table lists in-frame clones only, not all of them. The table shows fewer than 250,000 clones, with roughly 89% occurring only once. Sequences were obtained from PBMCs or T cells enriched from blood (not recorded which). These receptors were obtained from a woman in her thirties with acute COVID-19.

The J gene is TRBJ1-1, the V gene TRBV5-4, with TRBD1 matching 10 bases. Looked up from germline, CDR1 is SGHNT and CDR2 is YYREEE (reference sequence). The trim removed 4 bases at V and 7 bases at J, leaving 4 bases unmatched. This CDR3 is built from 13 residues. For the CDR3, the DNA is TGTGCCAGCAGCGAGGACAGGGGGGATGAAGCTTTCTTT. It yields the protein CASSEDRGDEAFF. Full variable domain (remainder filled in from reference TRBV5-4 and TRBJ1-1): ETGVTQSPTHLIKTRGQQVTLRCSSQSGHNTVSWYQQALGQGPQFIFQYYREEENGRGNFPPRFSGLQFPNYSSELNVNALELDDSALYLCASSEDRGDEAFFGQGTRLTVV.

This clone appeared a single time. The rearrangement uses TRBV5-6 and TRBJ1-2; perhaps TRBD1 as D (5 bases). The CDR3 runs to 14 residues. Deletions cut 2 bases from V and 2 bases from J, with 10 bases between. Germline V gene lookup returns CDR1 SGHDT and CDR2 YYEEEE. The CDR3 nucleotides read TGTGCCAGCAGCTTAGACAGATCCAACTATGGCTACACCTTC. Its protein product is CASSLDRSNYGYTF.

This chain uses TRBV7-8 with TRBJ1-5; 7 bases fit TRBD1. The V segment lost 2 bases and the J segment 0 bases; nucleotides outside the gene matches: 7. The V gene's germline CDR1 is SGHVS and CDR2 FQNEAQ. The CDR3 consists of 17 residues. CDR3 in DNA: TGTGCCAGCAGCTTACTCGGACAGGACCATAGCAATCAGCCCCAGCATTTT. It is translated as CASSLLGQDHSNQPQHF.

This chain joins TRBV3-1 (or the pseudogene TRBV3-2) and TRBJ1-5; 9 positions agree with TRBD1. Trimming at V came to 5 bases and at J to 1 base, leaving 12 bases not matched to a gene. The CDR3 loop spans 18 amino acids. From germline, CDR1 is LGHDT and CDR2 YNNKEL (reference sequence). CDR3: CASSARDREEGSNQPQHF. The CDR3 DNA reads as TGTGCCAGCAGCGCCCGGGACAGGGAAGAGGGAAGCAATCAGCCCCAGCATTTT.

As for this clone: An end of the junction differs from the germline gene, which may be a read error. The chain links TRBV6-5 to TRBJ1-2; perhaps TRBD1 as D (6 bases). The CDR3 runs to 14 residues. The germline V gene has CDR1 MNHEY and CDR2 SVGAGI. CDR3 sequence: CASSYRLERQAECF. The CDR3, as DNA: TGTGCCAGCAGTTACCGATTAGAGCGACAGGCGGAGTGCTTC.

V gene TRBV7-2 combines with J gene TRBJ2-3; 8 bases match TRBD1. J gave up 5 bases and V 5 bases, and 9 bases lay outside the gene matches. The CDR3 has 15 amino acids. Germline CDR1 SGHTA, CDR2 FQGNSA. CDR3 coding DNA: TGTGCCAGCAGCCCGGGACAGGCGACCGGAGATACGCAGTATTTT. This translates into CASSPGQATGDTQYF.

In DNA, the CDR3 is TGCGCCAGCAGCTTCGGGAATTTTCTGACGGGGAACACTGAAGCTTTCTTT. Translated, it gives CASSFGNFLTGNTEAFF. V usage is TRBV5-1 and J usage is TRBJ1-1; D unclear. Germline V CDR1 and CDR2: SGHRS, YFSETQ. The CDR3 has 17 amino acids. V dropped 2 bases and J dropped 1 base, with 18 bases sitting between them. The variable domain in full, with the rest retrieved from reference TRBV5-1 and TRBJ1-1, is KAGVTQTPRYLIKTRGQQVTLSCSPISGHRSVSWYQQTPGQGLQFLFEYFSETQRNKGNFPGRFSGRQFSNSRSEMNVSTLELGDSALYLCASSFGNFLTGNTEAFFGQGTRLTVV.

The CDR3 sequence is CASSQDDTSNQPQHF. The CDR3 DNA follows: TGCGCCAGCAGCCAAGATGACACCAGCAATCAGCCCCAGCATTTT. The chain recombines TRBV4-1 with TRBJ1-5; D remains unclear. The CDR3 loop spans 15 amino acids. Per germline, CDR1 MGHRA and CDR2 YSYEKL. V was cut by 0 bases and J by 1 base, with 7 bases left in between.

The chain employs TRBV10-3 and TRBJ2-3, with 10 bases fitting TRBD2. This CDR3 comprises 17 residues. CDR1 and CDR2 from the germline V gene are ENHRY and SYGVKD. V was clipped by 2 bases and J by 3 bases; unmatched bases: 8. The CDR3 spells CAISETLAGGVTDTQYF. The CDR3 nucleotides read TGTGCCATCAGTGAGACCTTAGCGGGGGGAGTAACAGATACGCAGTATTTT.